Below are 26 T cell receptor beta chains sequenced from a single sample in a study of cytomegalovirus exposure and HLA in healthy donors. PCR involved 60 Vbeta and 13 Jbeta primers. Some clones are missing from TCRdb's copy, which holds only in-frame ones; the method was immunoSEQ multiplex PCR. The sample includes about 97,000 clones, approximately 80% of them seen just once. Material for sequencing was PBMCs. These receptors all come from a male donor in good health and CMV-seropositive.

V gene TRBV15 combines with J gene TRBJ2-3, with TRBD2 matching 8 bases. The V gene's germline CDR1 is LNHNV and CDR2 YYDKDF (reference sequence). V trimming: 4 bases; J trimming: 0 bases; junction bases outside the gene matches: 3. CDR3 length: 15 residues. DNA for the CDR3: TGTGCCACCAGCATATTAGCGGGGAGCACAGATACGCAGTATTTT. The encoded protein is CATSILAGSTDTQYF.

The rearrangement joins TRBV5-1 to TRBJ2-5; D is ambiguous. The germline V gene has CDR1 SGHRS and CDR2 YFSETQ. The V and J ends lost 0 bases and 3 bases respectively, with 6 bases between them. This CDR3 is 13 amino acids long. The chain's CDR3 is CASSLVGEETQYF. In nucleotides, the CDR3 is TGCGCCAGCAGCTTGGTCGGAGAAGAGACCCAGTACTTC.

The chain has TRBV7-2 and TRBJ2-5, with D unresolved. This CDR3 is 15 amino acids long. The germline CDR1 and CDR2 sequences are SGHTA and FQGNSA. The ends were cut back, 5 bases at V and 6 bases at J, with 19 bases in the middle. The CDR3 spells CASSLRRSSTKTQYF. The CDR3 nucleotides are TGTGCCAGCAGCCTACGCCGAAGTTCCACGAAGACCCAGTACTTC. Variable domain in full (rest from reference TRBV7-2 and TRBJ2-5): GAGVSQSPSNKVTEKGKDVELRCDPISGHTALYWYRQSLGQGLEFLIYFQGNSAPDKSGLPSDRFSAERTGGSVSTLTIQRTQQEDSAVYLCASSLRRSSTKTQYFGPGTRLLVL.

The sample holds a few counts of this clone. The genes are TRBV18 and TRBJ1-4; possibly TRBD1 for D (5 bases). Trimming stripped 6 bases from V and 4 bases from J, with 18 bases between. This CDR3 has 16 amino acids. Germline assignment: CDR1 KGHSH and CDR2 LQKENI. CDR3 sequence: CASSRTHGDFNEKLFF. CDR3 DNA sequence: TGTGCCAGCTCCCGTACCCACGGGGACTTTAATGAAAAACTGTTTTTT.

This clone was seen only a few times. This chain connects TRBV5-5 to TRBJ1-4; D possibly corresponds to TRBD1 (6 bases). Germline lookup yields CDR1 SGHKS and CDR2 YYEKEE (reference sequence). The CDR3 totals 15 residues. V gave up 2 bases and J gave up 7 bases, with 15 bases separating them. CDR3 DNA sequence: TGTGCCAGCAGCTTCGTGTCGACAGGTGGTGAAAAACTGTTTTTT. Its protein is CASSFVSTGGEKLFF.

This clone was detected only a few times. The gene calls are TRBV5-1 and TRBJ2-7; TRBD1 agrees at 7 bases. Germline V gene lookup returns CDR1 SGHRS and CDR2 YFSETQ. The CDR3 has 15 residues. The J segment lost 2 bases and the V segment lost 1 base, leaving 6 bases of the junction unmatched. CDR3 sequence reads: CASSLSTGVTYEQYF. CDR3 DNA sequence: TGCGCCAGCAGCTTGAGTACAGGGGTTACCTACGAGCAGTACTTC.

V is TRBV7-9 and J is TRBJ2-5; a possible D gene is TRBD2 (6 bases). The DNA end is more similar to TRBJ2-7, so the J call may be wrong. The CDR3 is 13 amino acids. In germline, CDR1 is SEHNR, CDR2 FQNEAQ (reference sequence). The CDR3 DNA follows: TGTGCCAGCAGCCCGGGAGAAGCGAGCGAGCAGTACTTC. Amino acid sequence: CASSPGEASEQYF.

The sample holds one count of this clone. This chain joins TRBV4-1 and TRBJ1-1, with 10 bases fitting TRBD1. The ends lost 4 bases at V and 5 bases at J; junction bases unmatched: 10. Germline V lookup: CDR1 MGHRA, CDR2 YSYEKL. The CDR3 contains 16 residues. CDR3: CASSLRIGQGETEAFF. CDR3 in DNA: TGCGCCAGCAGCCTAAGAATTGGACAGGGGGAGACTGAAGCTTTCTTT.

This rearrangement joins TRBV2 to TRBJ1-6, with unresolved D. The CDR3 is made up of 14 amino acids. With 9 bases removed from V and 9 bases from J, the gap between germline ends came to 18 bases. Germline loops: CDR1 SNHLY, CDR2 FYNNEI. CDR3 nucleotides: TGTGCCAGTATCCTCCCGGGGTCGACTTCACCCCTCCACTTT. This translates into CASILPGSTSPLHF.

This clone was detected only once. The J gene is TRBJ1-6, the V gene TRBV28; 8 bases align to TRBD1. The germline V gene encodes CDR1 MDHEN and CDR2 SYDVKM. This CDR3 has 14 amino acids. The V and J ends lost 3 bases and 7 bases, in that order; junction bases with no gene match: 2. The CDR3 nucleotides are TGTGCCAGCAGTTTGAACAGGGGGAATTCACCCCTCCACTTT. Translation: CASSLNRGNSPLHF.

This sequence joins TRBV7-9 and TRBJ2-2; D may be TRBD1 (5 bases). The CDR3 is 15 amino acids. V dropped 3 bases and J dropped 1 base, with 9 bases sitting between them. From germline, CDR1 is SEHNR and CDR2 FQNEAQ (reference sequence). The CDR3 loop reads CASSFYRRNTGELFF. The CDR3 DNA reads TGTGCCAGCAGCTTTTACAGGAGGAACACCGGGGAGCTGTTTTTT.

CDR3 loop: CASSLGTGNEQETQYF. For the CDR3, the DNA is TGTGCCAGCAGCTTAGGGACGGGGAATGAACAAGAGACCCAGTACTTC. This rearrangement joins TRBV11-3 to TRBJ2-5; possibly TRBD2 for D (5 bases). This CDR3 has 16 amino acids. V was pared by 1 base and J by 2 bases, with 14 bases between. The V gene's germline CDR1 is SGHNT and CDR2 YENEEA.

A few counts support this clone. The chain uses TRBV29-1 and TRBJ1-1; D unresolved. CDR1 is SQVTM and CDR2 is ANQGSEA in the germline V gene. The CDR3 runs 13 residues. Trimming stripped 4 bases from V and 6 bases from J, with 15 bases between. The CDR3 bases are TGCAGCGTTGGTGATTGGAGGGCCCCTGAAGCTTTCTTT. It is translated as CSVGDWRAPEAFF.

The chain combines TRBV7-2 with TRBJ2-7; 9 nucleotides align to TRBD1. Germline V CDR1 and CDR2: SGHTA, FQGNSA. Trimming at V came to 7 bases and at J to 5 bases, leaving 9 bases not matched to a gene. The CDR3 is 14 residues long. CDR3 bases: TGTGCCAGCAACGAACAGGGGGCTATCCACGAGCAGTACTTC. Encoded protein: CASNEQGAIHEQYF.

This chain connects TRBV30 to TRBJ1-1; the D is unclear. The CDR3 is 12 residues long. Germline-derived CDR1 and CDR2 are GTSNPN and SVGIG (reference sequence). Trimming pared 2 bases from V and 6 bases from J, leaving 10 bases between. The CDR3 bases are TGTGCCTGGAGTCCCCCCAGCGCTGAAGCTTTCTTT. It encodes CAWSPPSAEAFF. Looking up the rest from reference TRBV30 and TRBJ1-1 gives the full variable domain: SQTIHQWPATLVQPVGSPLSLECTVEGTSNPNLYWYRQAAGRGLQLLFYSVGIGQISSEVPQNLSASRPQDRQFILSSKKLLLSDSGFYLCAWSPPSAEAFFGQGTRLTVV.

The chain employs TRBV2 and TRBJ2-7; the D is unclear. V shed 0 bases and J shed 7 bases, with 10 bases lying between them. Germline CDR1 reads SNHLY; CDR2 reads FYNNEI. This CDR3 comprises 13 residues. CDR3 sequence: CASSEALRSEQYF. As DNA, the CDR3 is TGTGCCAGCAGTGAAGCGCTTCGGAGTGAGCAGTACTTC.

The chain employs TRBV5-1 and TRBJ2-7, with 12 bases fitting TRBD1. V lost 2 bases to trimming and J lost 6 bases; unmatched junction nucleotides: 6. The CDR3 runs 15 residues. CDR1 and CDR2 (germline): SGHRS, YFSETQ. The CDR3 DNA reads as TGCGCCAGCAGCTTTGCCGGGACAGGGGGCTCCGAGCAGTACTTC. It specifies CASSFAGTGGSEQYF.

V gene TRBV6-1 combines with J gene TRBJ1-2, with 10 bases matching TRBD1. J was trimmed by 4 bases and V by 7 bases; bases with no gene match: 6. The CDR3 is made up of 14 amino acids. Germline-derived CDR1 and CDR2 are MNHNS and SASEGT. CDR3 amino acids: CASKGQGGSYGYTF. CDR3 coding DNA: TGTGCCAGCAAAGGACAGGGGGGGAGCTATGGCTACACCTTC.

The genes are TRBV19 and TRBJ1-1; 7 positions agree with TRBD1. Germline CDR1 is LNHDA and CDR2 is SQIVND (reference sequence). The CDR3 covers 15 residues. V was pared by 5 bases and J by 0 bases, with 6 bases of the junction left unmatched. The CDR3 coding sequence is TGTGCCAGTAGTTTCCGACAGGGCATGAACACTGAAGCTTTCTTT. It codes for CASSFRQGMNTEAFF.

The chain links TRBV5-6 to TRBJ2-1; D is unclear. There are 16 residues in the CDR3. Germline V gene lookup returns CDR1 SGHDT and CDR2 YYEEEE. V was trimmed by 2 bases and J by 2 bases, leaving 14 bases between them. The CDR3 DNA is TGTGCCAGCAGCTTACCTCTAGTAACGCCCTACAATGAGCAGTTCTTC. Protein product: CASSLPLVTPYNEQFF. The variable domain in full, completed from reference TRBV5-6 and TRBJ2-1, reads DAGVTQSPTHLIKTRGQQVTLRCSPKSGHDTVSWYQQALGQGPQFIFQYYEEEERQRGNFPDRFSGHQFPNYSSELNVNALLLGDSALYLCASSLPLVTPYNEQFFGPGTRLTVL.

The chain has TRBV10-2 and TRBJ1-1; D remains ambiguous. The CDR3 totals 13 residues. In germline, CDR1 is WSHSY, CDR2 SAAADI. V lost 3 bases and J lost 4, with 9 bases in between. The CDR3 loop is CASSEGLSTEAFF. The DNA for the CDR3 is TGCGCCAGCAGTGAAGGACTGAGCACTGAAGCTTTCTTT.

Here the CDR3 DNA reads TGCAGCGTTGAAACAGAAGGGGCTTATGGCTACACCTTC. Translation: CSVETEGAYGYTF. The V and J genes are TRBV29-1 and TRBJ1-2; a weak D match, TRBD1 (5 bases). This CDR3 spans 13 amino acids. V dropped 2 bases and J dropped 5 bases, with 12 bases sitting between them. Germline V gene lookup returns CDR1 SQVTM and CDR2 ANQGSEA.

This chain joins TRBV2 and TRBJ1-1, with D perhaps matching TRBD1 (5 bases). The CDR3 is 13 residues long. Trimming cost V 1 base and J 6 bases, with 9 bases left between them. CDR1 is SNHLY and CDR2 is FYNNEI in the germline V gene. CDR3 bases: TGTGCCAGCAGTGAAGTCGGAGGGGCTGAAGCTTTCTTT. It codes for CASSEVGGAEAFF.

The chain has TRBV7-2 and TRBJ2-1; 11 bases map to TRBD2. V trimming: 2 bases; J trimming: 1 base; junction bases outside the gene matches: 7. CDR3 size: 18 residues. The V gene's germline CDR1 is SGHTA and CDR2 FQGNSA. The CDR3 protein is CASSLFSLAGGSYNEQFF. The CDR3 region has the DNA TGTGCCAGCAGCTTATTCTCTCTAGCGGGAGGTTCCTACAATGAGCAGTTCTTC.

This chain joins TRBV4-2 and TRBJ2-7, with 11 bases identical to TRBD2. This CDR3 is 15 amino acids long. With 0 bases clipped from V and 6 bases from J, the junction kept 4 bases outside the gene matches. Germline loops: CDR1 LGHNA, CDR2 YNFKEQ. The DNA of the CDR3 is TGTGCCAGCAGCCAAGAGGTAGCGGGGGGGCCCGAGCAGTACTTC. Protein: CASSQEVAGGPEQYF.

The rearrangement joins TRBV7-2 to TRBJ2-7; 9 nucleotides line up with TRBD2. The V segment lost 2 bases and the J segment 0 bases; nucleotides outside the gene matches: 5. The CDR3 loop spans 16 amino acids. CDR1 is SGHTA and CDR2 is FQGNSA in the germline V gene. The CDR3 loop reads CASSLRGGDSSYEQYF. CDR3 bases: TGTGCCAGCAGCTTACGCGGGGGGGATAGCTCCTACGAGCAGTACTTC.